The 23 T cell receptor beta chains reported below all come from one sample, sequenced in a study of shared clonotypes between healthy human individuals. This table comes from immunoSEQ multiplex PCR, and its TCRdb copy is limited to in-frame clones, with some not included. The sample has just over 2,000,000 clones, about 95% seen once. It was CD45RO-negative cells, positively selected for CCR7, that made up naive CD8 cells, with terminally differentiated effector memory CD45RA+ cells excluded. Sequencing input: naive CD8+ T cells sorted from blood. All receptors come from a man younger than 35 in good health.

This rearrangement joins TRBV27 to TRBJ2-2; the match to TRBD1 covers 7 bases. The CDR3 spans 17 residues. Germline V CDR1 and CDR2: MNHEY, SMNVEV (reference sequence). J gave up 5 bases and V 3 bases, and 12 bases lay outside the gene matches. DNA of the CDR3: TGTGCCAGCAGTTTTTCAACAGGGGAAACCATGACCGGGGAGCTGTTTTTT. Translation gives CASSFSTGETMTGELFF.

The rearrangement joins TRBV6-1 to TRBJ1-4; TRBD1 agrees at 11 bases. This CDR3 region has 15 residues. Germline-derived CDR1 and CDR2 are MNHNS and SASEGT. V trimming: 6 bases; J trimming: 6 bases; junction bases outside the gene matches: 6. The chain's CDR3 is CASRKPGQGDEKLFF. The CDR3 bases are TGTGCCAGCAGAAAGCCGGGACAGGGGGATGAAAAACTGTTTTTT.

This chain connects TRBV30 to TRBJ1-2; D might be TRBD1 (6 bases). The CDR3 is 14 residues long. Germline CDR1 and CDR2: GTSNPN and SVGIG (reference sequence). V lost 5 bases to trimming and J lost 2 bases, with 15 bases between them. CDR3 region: CAWLRAGVNYGYTF. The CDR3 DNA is TGTGCCTGGTTAAGGGCAGGGGTAAACTATGGCTACACCTTC. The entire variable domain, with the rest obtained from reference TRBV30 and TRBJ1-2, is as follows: SQTIHQWPATLVQPVGSPLSLECTVEGTSNPNLYWYRQAAGRGLQLLFYSVGIGQISSEVPQNLSASRPQDRQFILSSKKLLLSDSGFYLCAWLRAGVNYGYTFGSGTRLTVV.

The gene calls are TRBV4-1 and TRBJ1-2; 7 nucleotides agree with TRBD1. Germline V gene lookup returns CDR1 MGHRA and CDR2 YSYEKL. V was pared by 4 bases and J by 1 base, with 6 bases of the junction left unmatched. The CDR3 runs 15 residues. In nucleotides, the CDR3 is TGCGCCAGCAGCCGAACAGGACAGGATAACTATGGCTACACCTTC. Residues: CASSRTGQDNYGYTF.

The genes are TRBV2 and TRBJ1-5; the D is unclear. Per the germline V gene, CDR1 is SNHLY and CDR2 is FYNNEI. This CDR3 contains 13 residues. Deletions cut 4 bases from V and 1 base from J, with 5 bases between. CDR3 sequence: CASSAVSNQPQHF. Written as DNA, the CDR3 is TGTGCCAGCAGTGCAGTAAGCAATCAGCCCCAGCATTTT.

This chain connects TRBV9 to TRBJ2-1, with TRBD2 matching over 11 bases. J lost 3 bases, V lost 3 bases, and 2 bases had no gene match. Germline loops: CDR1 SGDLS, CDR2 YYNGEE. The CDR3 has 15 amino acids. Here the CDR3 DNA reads TGTGCCAGCAGCGGTAGCGGGGGGGTCTACAATGAGCAGTTCTTC. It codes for CASSGSGGVYNEQFF.

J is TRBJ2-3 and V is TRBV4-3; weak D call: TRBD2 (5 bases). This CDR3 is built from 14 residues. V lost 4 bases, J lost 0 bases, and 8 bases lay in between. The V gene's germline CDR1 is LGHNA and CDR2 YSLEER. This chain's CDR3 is CASSLEGSTDTQYF. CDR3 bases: TGCGCCAGCAGCCTTGAGGGTAGCACAGATACGCAGTATTTT.

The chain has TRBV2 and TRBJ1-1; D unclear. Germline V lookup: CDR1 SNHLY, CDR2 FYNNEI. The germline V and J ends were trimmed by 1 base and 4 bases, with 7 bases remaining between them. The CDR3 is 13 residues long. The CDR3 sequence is CASSEGNPTEAFF. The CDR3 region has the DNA TGTGCCAGCAGTGAAGGGAACCCCACTGAAGCTTTCTTT.

As DNA, the CDR3 is TGTGCCAGCAGCTTAGCCCCACAGAACACTGAAGCTTTCTTT. Protein: CASSLAPQNTEAFF. The chain links TRBV7-9 to TRBJ1-1; no reliable D call. CDR3 length: 14 amino acids. Trimming left V 0 bases short and J 1 base short, with 6 bases between. The germline gives CDR1 SEHNR, CDR2 FQNEAQ (reference sequence).

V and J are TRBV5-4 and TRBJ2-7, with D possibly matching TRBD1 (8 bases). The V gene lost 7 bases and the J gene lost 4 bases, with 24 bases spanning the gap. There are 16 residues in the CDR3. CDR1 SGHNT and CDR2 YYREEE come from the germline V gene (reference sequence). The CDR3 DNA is TGTGCCAGCTCAAAGCGAGGACAGGGAGGGGAATACGAGCAGTACTTC. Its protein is CASSKRGQGGEYEQYF.

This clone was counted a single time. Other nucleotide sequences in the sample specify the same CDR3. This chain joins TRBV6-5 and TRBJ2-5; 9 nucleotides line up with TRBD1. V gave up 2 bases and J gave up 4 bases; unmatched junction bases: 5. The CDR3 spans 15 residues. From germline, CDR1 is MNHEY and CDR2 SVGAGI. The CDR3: CASSYGQGLLETQYF. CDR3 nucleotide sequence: TGTGCCAGCAGTTACGGACAGGGGTTGCTAGAGACCCAGTACTTC.

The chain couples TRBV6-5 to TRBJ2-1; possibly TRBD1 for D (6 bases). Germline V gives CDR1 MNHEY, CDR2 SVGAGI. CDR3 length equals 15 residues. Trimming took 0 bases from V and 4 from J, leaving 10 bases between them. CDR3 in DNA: TGTGCCAGCAGTTACTCGGAGACAGGATACAATGAGCAGTTCTTC. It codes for CASSYSETGYNEQFF.

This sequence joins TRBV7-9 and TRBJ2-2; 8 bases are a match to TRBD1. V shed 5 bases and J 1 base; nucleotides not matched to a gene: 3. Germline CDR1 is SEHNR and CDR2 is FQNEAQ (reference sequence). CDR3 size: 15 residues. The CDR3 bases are TGTGCCAGCAGCGTAGGGACAGGGAACACCGGGGAGCTGTTTTTT. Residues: CASSVGTGNTGELFF.

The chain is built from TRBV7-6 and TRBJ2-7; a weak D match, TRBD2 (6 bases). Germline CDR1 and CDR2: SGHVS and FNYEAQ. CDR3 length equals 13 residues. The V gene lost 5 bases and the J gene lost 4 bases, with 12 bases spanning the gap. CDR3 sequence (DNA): TGTGCCAGCAGCGCGGGACCTCTGTACGAGCAGTACTTC. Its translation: CASSAGPLYEQYF.

CDR3 coding DNA: TGTGCCACCAGCGAAGACATTTCGACAGGCAGCTATGGCTACACCTTC. Its translation: CATSEDISTGSYGYTF. V gene TRBV15 combines with J gene TRBJ1-2; D is possibly TRBD1 (6 bases). This CDR3 is 16 amino acids long. Germline CDR1 is LNHNV and CDR2 is YYDKDF (reference sequence). V was pared by 5 bases and J by 4 bases, with 20 bases between.

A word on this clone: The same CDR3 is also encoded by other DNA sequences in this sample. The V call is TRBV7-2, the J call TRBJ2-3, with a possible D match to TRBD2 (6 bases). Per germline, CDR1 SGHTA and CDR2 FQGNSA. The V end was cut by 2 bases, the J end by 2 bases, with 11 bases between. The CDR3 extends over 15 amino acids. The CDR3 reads CASSLLAGYTDTQYF. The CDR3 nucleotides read TGTGCCAGCAGCTTATTGGCGGGGTACACAGATACGCAGTATTTT.

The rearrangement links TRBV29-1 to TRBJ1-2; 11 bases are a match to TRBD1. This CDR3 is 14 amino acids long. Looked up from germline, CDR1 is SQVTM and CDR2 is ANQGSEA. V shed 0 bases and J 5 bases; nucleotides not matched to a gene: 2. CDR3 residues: CSVEDGDRGYGYTF. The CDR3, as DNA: TGCAGCGTTGAAGATGGGGACAGGGGGTATGGCTACACCTTC.

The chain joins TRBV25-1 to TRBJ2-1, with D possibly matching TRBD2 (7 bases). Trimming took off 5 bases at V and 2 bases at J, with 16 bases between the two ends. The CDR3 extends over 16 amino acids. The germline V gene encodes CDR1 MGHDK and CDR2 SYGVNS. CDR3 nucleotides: TGTGCCAGCAGTAACCTTGCGGGGGCCCCCTACAATGAGCAGTTCTTC. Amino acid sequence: CASSNLAGAPYNEQFF.

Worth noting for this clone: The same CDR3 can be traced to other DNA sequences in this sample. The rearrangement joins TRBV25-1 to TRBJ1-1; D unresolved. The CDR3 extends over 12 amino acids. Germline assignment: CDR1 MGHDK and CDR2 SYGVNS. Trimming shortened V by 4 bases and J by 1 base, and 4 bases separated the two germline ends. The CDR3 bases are TGTGCCAGCAGTGGCGGGAACACTGAAGCTTTCTTT. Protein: CASSGGNTEAFF.

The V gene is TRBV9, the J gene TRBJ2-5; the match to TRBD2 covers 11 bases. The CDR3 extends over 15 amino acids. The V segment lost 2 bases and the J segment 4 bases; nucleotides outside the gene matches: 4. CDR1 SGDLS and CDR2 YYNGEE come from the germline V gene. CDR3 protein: CASSVDGTSGETQYF. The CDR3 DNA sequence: TGTGCCAGCAGCGTCGACGGGACTAGCGGAGAGACCCAGTACTTC.

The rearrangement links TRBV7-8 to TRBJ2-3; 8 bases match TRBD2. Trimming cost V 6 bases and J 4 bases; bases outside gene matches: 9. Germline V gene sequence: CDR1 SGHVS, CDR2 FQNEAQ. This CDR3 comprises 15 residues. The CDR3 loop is CASSSGMGWADTQYF. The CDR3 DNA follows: TGTGCCAGCAGTAGCGGGATGGGTTGGGCAGATACGCAGTATTTT.

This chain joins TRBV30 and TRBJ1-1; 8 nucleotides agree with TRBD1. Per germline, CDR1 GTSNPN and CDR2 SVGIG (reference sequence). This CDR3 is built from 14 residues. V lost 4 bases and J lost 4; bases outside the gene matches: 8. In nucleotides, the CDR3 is TGTGCCTGGACCTTTGGACAGGGCAGCACTGAAGCTTTCTTT. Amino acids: CAWTFGQGSTEAFF. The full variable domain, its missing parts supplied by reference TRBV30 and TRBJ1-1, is SQTIHQWPATLVQPVGSPLSLECTVEGTSNPNLYWYRQAAGRGLQLLFYSVGIGQISSEVPQNLSASRPQDRQFILSSKKLLLSDSGFYLCAWTFGQGSTEAFFGQGTRLTVV.

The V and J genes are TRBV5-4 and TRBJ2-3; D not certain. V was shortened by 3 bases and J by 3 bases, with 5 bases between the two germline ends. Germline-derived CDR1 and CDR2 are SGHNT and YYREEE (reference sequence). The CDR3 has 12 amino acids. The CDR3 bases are TGTGCCAGCAGCTACGGTACAGATACGCAGTATTTT. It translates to CASSYGTDTQYF.